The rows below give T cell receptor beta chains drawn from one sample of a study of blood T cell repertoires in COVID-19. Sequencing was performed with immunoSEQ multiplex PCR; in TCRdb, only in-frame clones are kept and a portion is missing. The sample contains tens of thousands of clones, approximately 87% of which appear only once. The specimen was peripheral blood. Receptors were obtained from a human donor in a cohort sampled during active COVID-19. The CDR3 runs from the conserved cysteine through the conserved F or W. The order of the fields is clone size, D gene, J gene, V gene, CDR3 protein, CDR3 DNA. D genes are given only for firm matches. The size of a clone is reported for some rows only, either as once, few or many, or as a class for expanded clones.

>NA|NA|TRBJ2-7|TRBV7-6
CASSLSRGHSYEQYF
TGTGCCAGCAGCTTAAGTCGCGGCCACTCCTACGAGCAGTACTTC
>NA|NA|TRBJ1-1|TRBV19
CASTLTGGNSEAFF
TGTGCCAGTACCTTGACGGGGGGGAACTCTGAAGCTTTCTTT
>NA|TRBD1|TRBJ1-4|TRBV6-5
CASSRAGTGSEKLFF
TGTGCCAGCAGCAGAGCCGGGACAGGGAGTGAAAAACTGTTTTTT
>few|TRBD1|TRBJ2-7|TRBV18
CASSPPGTGGGYRQYF
TGTGCCAGCTCACCACCCGGGACAGGGGGCGGGTATCGGCAGTACTTC
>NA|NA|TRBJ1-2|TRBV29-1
CSVGWQISNYGYTF
TGCAGCGTTGGGTGGCAGATTTCGAACTATGGCTACACCTTC
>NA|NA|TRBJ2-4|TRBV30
CAWAPLTNWEAKNIQYF
TGTGCCTGGGCGCCCCTTACTAACTGGGAGGCCAAAAACATTCAGTACTTC
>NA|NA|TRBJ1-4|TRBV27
CASSLTIPSDRFNEKLFF
TGTGCCAGCAGTTTAACGATCCCCTCGGACAGATTTAATGAAAAACTGTTTTTT
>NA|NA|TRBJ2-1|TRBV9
CASSVDYVWANEQFF
TGTGCCAGCAGCGTAGATTACGTGTGGGCCAATGAGCAGTTCTTC
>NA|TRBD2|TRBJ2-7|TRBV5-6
CASSSSPGGSYEQYF
TGTGCCAGCAGCTCCTCCCCGGGGGGCTCCTACGAGCAGTACTTC
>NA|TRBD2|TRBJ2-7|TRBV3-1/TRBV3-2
CASSPQREGRYEQYF
TGTGCCAGCAGCCCTCAGCGGGAGGGCCGGTACGAGCAGTACTTC
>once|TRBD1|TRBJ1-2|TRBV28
CASSPLDRGYSYGYTF
TGTGCCAGCAGTCCCTTGGACAGGGGGTATAGCTATGGCTACACCTTC
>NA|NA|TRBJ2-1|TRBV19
CASSNGGGNNEQFF
TGTGCCAGTAGTAACGGAGGGGGCAACAATGAGCAGTTCTTC
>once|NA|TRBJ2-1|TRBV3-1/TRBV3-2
CASSQDVTYNEQFF
TGTGCCAGCAGCCAAGATGTTACCTACAATGAGCAGTTCTTC
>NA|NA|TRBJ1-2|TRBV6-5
CASSYSGQGNYGYTF
TGTGCCAGCAGTTACTCGGGCCAGGGAAACTATGGCTACACCTTC
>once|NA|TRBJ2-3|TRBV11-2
CASSPLRPGLSTDTQYF
TGTGCCAGCAGCCCCCTTCGACCCGGACTGAGCACAGATACGCAGTATTTT
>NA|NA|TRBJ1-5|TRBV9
CASSAAQGFQPQHF
TGTGCCAGCAGCGCTGCCCAGGGTTTCCAGCCCCAGCATTTT
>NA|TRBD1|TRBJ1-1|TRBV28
CASRVQGAEAFF
TGTGCCAGCAGGGTCCAGGGGGCTGAAGCTTTCTTT
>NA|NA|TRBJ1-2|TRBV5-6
CASSNQRGGYGYTF
TGTGCCAGCAGCAACCAGCGGGGCGGCTATGGCTACACCTTC
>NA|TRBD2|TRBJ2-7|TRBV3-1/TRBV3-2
CASSHRYASGLNEQYF
TGTGCCAGCAGCCACCGTTATGCTAGCGGGTTGAACGAGCAGTACTTC
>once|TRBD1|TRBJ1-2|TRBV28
CASSFAGQGDGYTF
TGTGCCAGCAGTTTTGCAGGACAGGGGGATGGCTACACCTTC
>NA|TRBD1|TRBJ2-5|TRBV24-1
CATSDPDRGWRETQYF
TGTGCCACCAGTGATCCGGACAGGGGGTGGAGAGAGACCCAGTACTTC
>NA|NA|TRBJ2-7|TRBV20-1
CSASRAGGTYEQYF
TGCAGTGCTAGTAGGGCCGGAGGGACCTACGAGCAGTACTTC
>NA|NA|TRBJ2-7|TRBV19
CASRQQDSSYEQYF
TGTGCCAGTAGACAACAAGACAGCTCCTACGAGCAGTACTTC